The clone carrying this T cell receptor beta chain was counted between two and nine times. The source of the sample is a study of human T cells and chemical hapten exposure. Sample time point: pre-sensitization, week 0. Indicated treatment: therapeutic diphenylcyclopropenone sensitization with weekly scalp DPC. MiXCR was run by TCRdb on the RACE reads, yielding one entry per CDR3 protein. The profile shows roughly 100,000 distinct CDR3 sequences, 9.5% to 15% of them singletons. The TCR comes from a woman aged 50 to 65 with alopecia areata. Some clones in this sample may be carry-over from other donors' samples. The sequencing here drew on whole blood, taken in connection with sensitization to the hapten diphenylcyclopropenone (DPC).

This CDR3 reads CASSLDTNGRTEAFF. The DNA of the CDR3 is TGCGCCAGCAGCTTGGACACCAACGGAAGGACTGAAGCTTTCTTT. The chain is built from TRBV5-1 and TRBJ1-1; D gene ambiguous. This CDR3 is 15 amino acids long. Per germline, CDR1 SGHRS and CDR2 YFSETQ. V was pared by 0 bases and J by 5 bases, with 14 bases between.